The sequence of this T cell receptor (beta chain) was determined in a study of tumor-infiltrating lymphocytes in localized non-small cell lung cancer. About the research overall: Some samples were collected after neoadjuvant chemotherapy; smokers, never-smokers and several histologies were included. Each patient gave resected tumor and non-adjacent uninvolved lung tissue. Study outcomes and limitations: Higher tumor T cell infiltration than in uninvolved lung was supported by TCRbeta sequencing. Not all patients were TCR sequenced, owing to tissue quantity.

With respect to this clone: As yet, its antigen is unknown.

Repertoires were generated with immunoSEQ multiplex PCR, while TCRdb's copy carries only in-frame clones and drops some. The repertoire holds roughly 7,000 clones, with around 74% as singletons. This CDR3 spans 14 amino acids. V was trimmed by 4 bases and J by 5 bases, leaving 15 bases between them. The germline V gene has CDR1 SGHNT and CDR2 YYREEE (reference sequence). The chain uses TRBV5-4 and TRBJ1-2; no clear D. This receptor was identified in a human donor with non-small cell lung cancer. The sample consisted of lung tumor tissue. CDR3 DNA: TGTGCCAGCAGCCCGGAAGGCGTCGGGTATGGCTACACCTTC. It codes for CASSPEGVGYGYTF. The full variable domain, with the rest looked up from reference TRBV5-4 and TRBJ1-2, is ETGVTQSPTHLIKTRGQQVTLRCSSQSGHNTVSWYQQALGQGPQFIFQYYREEENGRGNFPPRFSGLQFPNYSSELNVNALELDDSALYLCASSPEGVGYGYTFGSGTRLTVV.